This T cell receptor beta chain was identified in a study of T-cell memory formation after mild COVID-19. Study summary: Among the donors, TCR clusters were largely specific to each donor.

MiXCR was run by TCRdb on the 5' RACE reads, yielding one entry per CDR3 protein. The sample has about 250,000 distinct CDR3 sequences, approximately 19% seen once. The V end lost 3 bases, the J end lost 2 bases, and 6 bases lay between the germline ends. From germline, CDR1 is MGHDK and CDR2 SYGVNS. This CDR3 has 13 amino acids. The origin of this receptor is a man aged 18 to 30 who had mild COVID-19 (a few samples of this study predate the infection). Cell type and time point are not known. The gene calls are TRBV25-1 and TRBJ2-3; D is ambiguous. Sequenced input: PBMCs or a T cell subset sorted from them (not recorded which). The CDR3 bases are TGTGCCAGCAGTGAGGGTAACACAGATACGCAGTATTTT. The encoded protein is CASSEGNTDTQYF.